These 13 T cell receptor beta chains originate from one sample sequenced in a study of brain T cells in children with intractable seizures. Time point denoted: blood from clinic visit 5 months post-surgery; TSC patient then seizure free. Here immunoSEQ multiplex PCR was the method, and the copy in TCRdb shows in-frame clones only, minus some. This sample has a few hundred thousand clones, with approximately 93% found just once. Sequenced here: peripheral blood, sampled about 5 months after surgery. All receptors derive from a boy under two years old with tuberous sclerosis and intractable seizures.

This rearrangement joins TRBV12-3 or TRBV12-4 to TRBJ2-1; TRBD2 agrees at 9 bases. The CDR3 is 13 residues long. Trimming took 6 bases from V and 8 from J; bases not matched to a gene: 5. The chain's CDR3 is CASRPGTSHEQFF. The CDR3 DNA is TGTGCCAGCAGACCCGGGACTAGCCATGAGCAGTTCTTC.

This chain links TRBV2 with TRBJ1-2; D is perhaps TRBD1 (5 bases). The V and J ends lost 7 bases and 7 bases respectively, with 13 bases between them. Per germline, CDR1 SNHLY and CDR2 FYNNEI. CDR3 length: 12 residues. CDR3 in DNA: TGTGCCAGCAAGGGATTCGGGGGTGGCTACACCTTC. It yields the protein CASKGFGGGYTF.

A single count supports this clone. The rearrangement joins TRBV27 to TRBJ1-1; TRBD1 might be the D (6 bases). Germline V gene lookup returns CDR1 MNHEY and CDR2 SMNVEV (reference sequence). V gave up 4 bases and J gave up 2 bases, with 11 bases separating them. The CDR3 runs 14 residues. The CDR3 reads CASSYGTPNTEAFF. Here the CDR3 DNA reads TGTGCCAGCAGTTACGGGACACCCAACACTGAAGCTTTCTTT.

V and J are TRBV27 and TRBJ1-6; 7 bases are shared with TRBD1. CDR1 MNHEY and CDR2 SMNVEV come from the germline V gene (reference sequence). Trimming took 5 bases from V and 10 from J; bases not matched to a gene: 11. The CDR3 is 15 residues long. This chain's CDR3 is CASSPIDREASPLHF. In DNA form, the CDR3 reads TGTGCCAGCAGTCCGATCGACAGGGAGGCATCACCCCTCCACTTT.

CDR3 bases: TGTGCCAGCAGCATAGCGGGCTGGTTGGGAGGAGATACGCAGTATTTT. Its translation: CASSIAGWLGGDTQYF. The gene calls are TRBV9 and TRBJ2-3, with TRBD2 identical over 7 bases. This CDR3 comprises 16 residues. With V trimmed by 4 bases and J by 5 bases, 13 bases remained unmatched. Per the germline V gene, CDR1 is SGDLS and CDR2 is YYNGEE.

The V call is TRBV7-9, the J call TRBJ1-2; TRBD1 might be the D (6 bases). Germline V lookup: CDR1 SEHNR, CDR2 FQNEAQ (reference sequence). CDR3 length: 16 residues. Trimming stripped 1 base from V and 0 bases from J, with 12 bases between. CDR3 loop: CASSLVGGGSNYGYTF. CDR3 in DNA: TGTGCCAGCAGCTTAGTTGGGGGCGGATCTAACTATGGCTACACCTTC. Using reference TRBV7-9 and TRBJ1-2 for the parts outside the CDR3, the full variable domain is DTGVSQNPRHKITKRGQNVTFRCDPISEHNRLYWYRQTLGQGPEFLTYFQNEAQLEKSRLLSDRFSAERPKGSFSTLEIQRTEQGDSAMYLCASSLVGGGSNYGYTFGSGTRLTVV.

This clone was observed once. The chain joins TRBV5-6 to TRBJ2-2; 11 nucleotides align to TRBD1. The CDR3 runs to 15 residues. V gave up 5 bases and J gave up 5 bases; unmatched junction bases: 5. CDR1 is SGHDT and CDR2 is YYEEEE in the germline V gene. CDR3 protein: CASSWGTGGTGELFF. For the CDR3, the DNA is TGTGCCAGCAGTTGGGGGACAGGGGGAACCGGGGAGCTGTTTTTT.

The chain employs TRBV5-6 and TRBJ2-7; perhaps TRBD2 as D (6 bases). The CDR3 totals 16 residues. In germline, CDR1 is SGHDT, CDR2 YYEEEE. V lost 2 bases to trimming and J lost 5 bases, with 20 bases between them. Here the CDR3 reads CASSFSTGGSLNEQYF. The CDR3 DNA sequence: TGTGCCAGCAGCTTTAGTACCGGAGGGTCTCTGAACGAGCAGTACTTC. Drawing the rest from reference TRBV5-6 and TRBJ2-7, the complete variable domain is DAGVTQSPTHLIKTRGQQVTLRCSPKSGHDTVSWYQQALGQGPQFIFQYYEEEERQRGNFPDRFSGHQFPNYSSELNVNALLLGDSALYLCASSFSTGGSLNEQYFGPGTRLTVT.

This chain connects TRBV30 to TRBJ2-2; D is uncertain. The CDR3 extends over 15 amino acids. Germline CDR1 GTSNPN, CDR2 SVGIG (reference sequence). The V and J ends lost 4 bases and 1 base respectively, with 13 bases between them. The CDR3 loop reads CAWMSWRRNTGELFF. The CDR3 nucleotides are TGTGCCTGGATGTCGTGGAGAAGGAACACCGGGGAGCTGTTTTTT.

A word on this clone: Other DNA variants within this sample encode the same CDR3. This chain uses TRBV5-4 with TRBJ1-1; no definite D call. The CDR3 is 14 amino acids. Trimming removed 0 bases at V and 0 bases at J, with 6 bases between. Germline lookup yields CDR1 SGHNT and CDR2 YYREEE (reference sequence). CDR3 nucleotide sequence: TGTGCCAGCAGCTTGGACAGAATGAACACTGAAGCTTTCTTT. As protein: CASSLDRMNTEAFF.

Of note for this clone: The sample holds other DNA sequences that translate to the same CDR3. This chain links TRBV12-3 or TRBV12-4 with TRBJ2-7; D gene uncertain. CDR3 length: 13 amino acids. Trimming removed 0 bases at V and 0 bases at J, with 3 bases between. The DNA for the CDR3 is TGTGCCAGCAGTTTAGCGGGCTCCTACGAGCAGTACTTC. Translated, it gives CASSLAGSYEQYF.

This sequence joins TRBV19 and TRBJ1-1; 7 bases line up with TRBD1. The CDR3 length is 17 residues. Germline trimming cut 7 bases from V and 0 bases from J; bases unmatched to any gene: 14. The germline gives CDR1 LNHDA, CDR2 SQIVND (reference sequence). As DNA, the CDR3 is TGTGCCAGTATCACCTTCGGGAGGGGGCCGGTGAACACTGAAGCTTTCTTT. Amino acid sequence: CASITFGRGPVNTEAFF.

This clone occurred once. The rearrangement uses TRBV2 and TRBJ2-3; D is ambiguous. This CDR3 contains 16 residues. V dropped 0 bases and J dropped 3 bases, with 13 bases sitting between them. Per germline, CDR1 SNHLY and CDR2 FYNNEI. CDR3 in amino acids: CASSEALRLETDTQYF. CDR3 coding DNA: TGTGCCAGCAGTGAAGCGCTTCGGCTAGAGACAGATACGCAGTATTTT.